The sequence of this T cell receptor beta chain was determined in a study of blood T cell repertoires in COVID-19. TCRdb's copy holds only in-frame clones and misses some; the assay was immunoSEQ multiplex PCR. The repertoire holds over 200,000 clones, with approximately 90% as singletons. Losses at the gene ends were 3 bases for V and 7 bases for J; bases not matched to a gene: 13. From germline, CDR1 is DFQATT and CDR2 SNEGSKA (reference sequence). This CDR3 is 15 amino acids long. The chain uses TRBV20-1 and TRBJ2-7; 9 bases agree with TRBD1. The sequencing sample was made of PBMCs or T cells enriched from blood (not recorded which). The source of this sequence is a man between 18 and 35 years old who had recovered from COVID-19. CDR3 amino acids: CSASKSGQGKWEQYF. Here the CDR3 DNA reads TGCAGTGCTAGTAAATCAGGACAGGGGAAGTGGGAGCAGTACTTC.